This T cell receptor beta chain stems from a study of T cells after posttransplantation cyclophosphamide. Notes on this clone: The antigen is undetermined.

Findings and caveats of the study: Later post-transplant blood repertoires were often dominated by donor CD8+ memory clones. Recipient CMV seropositivity and CMV reactivation strongly tracked TRB clonality. Blood and skin or GI T cell repertoires showed limited TRB overlap.

Some clones are missing from TCRdb's copy, which holds only in-frame ones; the method was immunoSEQ multiplex PCR. Here the sample spans around 22,000 clones, around 90% being singletons. The CDR3 runs 11 residues. The V end lost 3 bases, the J end lost 3 bases, and 3 bases lay between the germline ends. Germline lookup yields CDR1 MGHRA and CDR2 YSYEKL. Sampled 1 year posttransplant, controls received myeloablative marrow transplants, methotrexate and a calcineurin inhibitor. The rearrangement links TRBV4-1 to TRBJ2-7; D is undetermined. The TCR was taken from a female patient aged 50 to 65 who received an allogeneic stem cell transplant from an unrelated donor, was CMV-positive, and had chronic GVHD only. The graft donor may have given rise to some T cells. The sample in question was PBMCs, obtained after an allogeneic stem cell transplant with a calcineurin inhibitor and methotrexate. The CDR3 bases are TGCGCCAGCAGCCACTTCTACGAGCAGTACTTC. Translating it yields CASSHFYEQYF.